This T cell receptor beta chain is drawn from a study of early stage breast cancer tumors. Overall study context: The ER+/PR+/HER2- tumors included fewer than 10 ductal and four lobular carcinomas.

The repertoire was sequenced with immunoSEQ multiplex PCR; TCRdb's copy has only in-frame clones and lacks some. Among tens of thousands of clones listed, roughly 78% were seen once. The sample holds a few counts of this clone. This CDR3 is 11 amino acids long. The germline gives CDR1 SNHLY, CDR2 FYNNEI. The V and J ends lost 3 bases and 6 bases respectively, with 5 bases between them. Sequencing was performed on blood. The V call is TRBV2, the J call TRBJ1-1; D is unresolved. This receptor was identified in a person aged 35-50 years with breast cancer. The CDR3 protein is CASSETAEAFF. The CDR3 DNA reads TGTGCCAGCAGTGAGACCGCTGAAGCTTTCTTT.